This note documents a single T cell receptor beta chain sequence. Antigen: not known. Sequencing was done on patients that had shown CD8+CD57+ cell expansion by flow cytometry. Patients uniformly had severe acquired aplastic anemia. The study sampled blood from patients who had received no therapy. This sample is drawn from a study of CD8+CD57+ T cells in acquired aplastic anemia. Turning to the study itself: Across the sorted CD4+ and CD8+ cells, DNA amounts averaged approximately 3 ug. Study outcomes and limitations: The same twenty-nine CD8+ CDR3 sequences occurred in patients and in controls.

The template used for profiling TCR beta VDJ and CDR3 was genomic DNA. TCRdb used MiXCR to reprocess the reads, holding one entry per CDR3 protein. The table has around 200,000 distinct CDR3 sequences, about 60% seen once; the top ten hold around three fifths. The junction had 11 bases not matched to a gene; V was cut back by 8 bases and J by 5 bases. The CDR3 loop spans 14 amino acids. CDR1 and CDR2 from the germline V gene are SQVTM and ANQGSEA. V usage is TRBV29-1 and J usage is TRBJ1-5; 8 bases line up with TRBD1. Sequenced material: sorted CD4+, CD8+, or CD8+CD57+ T cells (not recorded which) from PBMCs. The origin of this receptor is a human donor with aplastic anemia. In nucleotides, the CDR3 is TGCAGCTCATGGACAGGGTTTTTCGATCAGCCCCAGCATTTT. Translation: CSSWTGFFDQPQHF. Drawing the rest from reference TRBV29-1 and TRBJ1-5, the complete variable domain is SAVISQKPSRDICQRGTSLTIQCQVDSQVTMMFWYRQQPGQSLTLIATANQGSEATYESGFVIDKFPISRPNLTFSTLTVSNMSPEDSSIYLCSSWTGFFDQPQHFGDGTRLSIL.